This T cell receptor (beta chain) was sequenced in a study of blood T cells in healthy people across ages. Points from the study as a whole: Aged donors had fewer naive CD4+ cells and lower diversity than long-lived donors.

A second PCR of 7 to 11 cycles used a sample-barcoded 5' primer and a J-beta primer mix. From the 5' RACE reads, TCRdb called clonotypes with MiXCR, one entry per CDR3 protein. The sample contains 600,000 or so distinct CDR3 sequences, roughly 30% of which appear only once. Germline values: CDR1 SQVTM, CDR2 ANQGSEA. Trimming pared 4 bases from V and 4 bases from J, leaving 16 bases between. The CDR3 covers 14 residues. This clonotype was seen repeatedly, ten times or more. As yet, its antigen is unknown. The specimen sequenced was blood. The V and J genes are TRBV29-1 and TRBJ2-5; possibly TRBD1 or TRBD2 for D (5 bases each). The sequence derives from a woman aged 80 or over in good health. CDR3 amino acids: CSVAYKNGGETQYF. The CDR3, as DNA: TGCAGCGTTGCCTACAAGAATGGGGGAGAGACCCAGTACTTC.